This entry describes one T cell receptor (beta chain). This entry comes from a study of blood T cell repertoires in COVID-19. Background on the study: Samples representing acute and convalescent COVID-19 were sourced from the United States, Italy and Spain. From T cells, B-cell-depleted T cells, or PBMCs came the material, which was cDNA or gDNA.

Germline V lookup: CDR1 MDHEN, CDR2 SYDVKM. The CDR3 extends over 15 amino acids. The trim removed 1 base at V and 4 bases at J, leaving 4 bases unmatched. The table came from immunoSEQ multiplex PCR; TCRdb's copy has only in-frame clones and leaves some out. Among some 270,000 clones, nearly 90% were seen once, and the ten largest hold less than 5%. V usage is TRBV28 and J usage is TRBJ1-1; 9 bases agree with TRBD1. The clonotype comes from a woman between 40 and 55 years old who had recovered from COVID-19. Sequencing input: peripheral blood. The CDR3 loop is CASSLLQGARTEAFF. DNA for the CDR3: TGTGCCAGCAGTTTATTACAGGGGGCGCGCACTGAAGCTTTCTTT.